These T cell receptor beta chains were read from a single sample in a study of blood T cell repertoires in COVID-19. Repertoires were generated with immunoSEQ multiplex PCR, while TCRdb's copy carries only in-frame clones and drops some. This sample has approximately 98,000 clones, with 81% found just once. Sequencing was carried out using peripheral blood. These receptors were taken from a woman older than 75 with acute or convalescent COVID-19. Each CDR3 is given with its conserved first and last residue. The D gene is left open where the match is weak.

>TRBD2|TRBV7-2|TRBJ2-2
CASSSGLAGGNTGELFF
TGTGCCAGCAGCTCGGGACTAGCGGGGGGTAACACCGGGGAGCTGTTTTTT
>TRBD2|TRBV7-2|TRBJ2-1
CASSLGAGGARYNEQFF
TGTGCCAGCAGCTTAGGGGCCGGGGGGGCGCGTTACAATGAGCAGTTCTTC
>NA|TRBV28|TRBJ1-1
CASSLIAYNSAFF
TGTGCCAGCAGTTTAATAGCATACAACTCGGCTTTCTTT
>NA|TRBV28|TRBJ1-1
CASLRVLQSTEAFF
TGTGCCAGCTTGAGGGTCCTACAGAGCACTGAAGCTTTCTTT
>NA|TRBV4-3|TRBJ2-2
CASSQAGIHTGELFF
TGCGCCAGCAGCCAAGCAGGGATTCACACCGGGGAGCTGTTTTTT
>TRBD2|TRBV2|TRBJ2-2
CASSGPPGGVTGELFF
TGTGCCAGCAGTGGACCTCCGGGGGGTGTAACCGGGGAGCTGTTTTTT
>NA|TRBV2|TRBJ1-5
CASRGGGNQPQHF
TGTGCCAGCAGGGGCGGGGGCAATCAGCCCCAGCATTTT
>NA|TRBV7-9|TRBJ1-6
CASSLNPGISYNSPLHF
TGTGCCAGCAGCTTAAACCCGGGGATCTCCTATAATTCACCCCTCCACTTT
>TRBD1|TRBV30|TRBJ2-2
CAWGTVTGELFF
TGTGCCTGGGGGACAGTGACCGGGGAGCTGTTTTTT
>NA|TRBV24-1|TRBJ2-1
CATSDPGQYNEQFF
TGTGCCACCAGTGACCCCGGACAGTACAATGAGCAGTTCTTC